The clone carrying this TCR beta chain occurred once. This entry is derived from a study of blood T cell repertoires in COVID-19. About the study: T cells, B-cell-depleted T cells, or PBMCs supplied cDNA or gDNA.

In the authors' workflow: Amplification of reference gene primers was used by the study to estimate nucleated cell counts. The repertoire was sequenced with immunoSEQ multiplex PCR; TCRdb's copy has only in-frame clones and lacks some. For V, J and clone size, that table is used; D and trimming come from the DNA. The sample has almost 50,000 clones, less than 90% seen once; the top ten hold approximately 1.4%. Germline trimming cut 5 bases from V and 6 bases from J; bases unmatched to any gene: 11. The CDR3 is 15 amino acids. Germline V CDR1 and CDR2: SNHLY, FYNNEI. Sequencing used peripheral blood. This chain links TRBV2 with TRBJ2-3, with TRBD2 matching 7 bases. This receptor was obtained from a man aged 45-65 years with acute or convalescent COVID-19. CDR3 sequence reads: CASSSQGLTTDTQYF. DNA for the CDR3: TGTGCCAGCAGTAGCCAGGGACTAACCACCGATACGCAGTATTTT.